This TCR beta chain was recovered during a study of blood T cells in healthy people across ages. Whole-study results and caveats: Changes seen in expanded clonotypes were possibly confounded by donor CMV status left unknown.

The CDR3 consists of 13 residues. Per germline, CDR1 DFQATT and CDR2 SNEGSKA (reference sequence). Details on this clonotype: Its matching antigen is unknown.

A second roughly 7 to 12 cycle PCR used barcoded and J-beta primers. TCRdb redid the calling of the 5' RACE reads with MiXCR, one entry per CDR3 protein. The sample includes about 640,000 distinct CDR3 sequences, about 54% of them seen just once. Source material: blood. The V and J genes are TRBV20-1 and TRBJ2-7; TRBD2 matches at 8 bases. The J call may not be correct, given that the DNA end is closer to TRBJ2-5. The clonotype comes from a man in his sixties in good health. The CDR3: CSARSSGVETQYF. Written as DNA, the CDR3 is TGCAGTGCTCGAAGTAGCGGGGTTGAGACCCAGTACTTC.